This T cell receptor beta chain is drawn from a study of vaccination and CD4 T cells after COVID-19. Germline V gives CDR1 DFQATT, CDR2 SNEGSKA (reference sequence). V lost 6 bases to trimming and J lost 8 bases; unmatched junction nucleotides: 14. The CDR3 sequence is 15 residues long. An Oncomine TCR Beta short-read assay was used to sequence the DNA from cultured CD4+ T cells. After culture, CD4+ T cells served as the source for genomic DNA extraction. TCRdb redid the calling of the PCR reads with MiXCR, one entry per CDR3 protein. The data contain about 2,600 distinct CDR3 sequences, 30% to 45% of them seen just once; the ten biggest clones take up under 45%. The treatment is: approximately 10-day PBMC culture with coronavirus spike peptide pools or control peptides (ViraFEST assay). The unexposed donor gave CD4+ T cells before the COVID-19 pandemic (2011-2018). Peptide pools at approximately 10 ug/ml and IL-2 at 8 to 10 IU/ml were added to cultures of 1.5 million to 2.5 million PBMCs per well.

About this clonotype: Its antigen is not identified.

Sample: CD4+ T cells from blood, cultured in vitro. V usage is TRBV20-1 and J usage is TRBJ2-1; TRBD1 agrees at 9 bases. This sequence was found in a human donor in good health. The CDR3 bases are TGCAGTGCAAGCGGCAGGGGACAGGGTTTTGATGAGCAGTTCTTC. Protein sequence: CSASGRGQGFDEQFF.